Here is one TCR beta chain with its context. What it binds is not known. The sample belongs to a study of cytomegalovirus exposure and HLA in healthy donors. PCR amplification relied on 60 Vbeta primers (plus 13 Jbeta primers). Libraries were prepared by immunoSEQ multiplex PCR; TCRdb keeps only in-frame clonotypes and omits some of them. This sample has about 120,000 clones, with about four fifths found just once. Whole-study results and caveats: Immune exposure information comprised only CMV serostatus. TCR beta sequences reportedly predicted most subjects' HLA-A and HLA-B alleles accurately.

The CDR3 is 12 amino acids. Germline-derived CDR1 and CDR2 are MGHRA and YSYEKL. The V and J ends lost 0 bases and 8 bases respectively, with 7 bases between them. The sequence derives from a woman under 30 in good health and CMV-seropositive. The gene calls are TRBV4-1 and TRBJ1-1, with D uncertain. The sample comprised PBMCs. CDR3 bases: TGCGCCAGCAGCCAAGACGCCGGGGAAGCTTTCTTT. Translating gives CASSQDAGEAFF.